This TCR beta chain was captured by sequencing in a study of Ad26.COV2.S vaccination and SARS-CoV-2 variants. In the study overall: In the study, Ad26.COV2.S was injected intramuscularly once, or twice 56 days apart.

Indicated treatment: roughly 19 received Ad26.COV2.S at low or high dose, single or two shots; roughly five received placebo; per-sample allocation not given. Sampling was done on day 63 after the first vaccine or placebo injection. Within Boston, the person who donated was an adult of 18-55 years. Remarks on this clone: What it binds is not known.

Only in-frame clones appear in the TCRdb table, and some are missing; sequencing was by immunoSEQ multiplex PCR. The sample holds about 280,000 clones; over 75% are singletons and the top ten take about 3.6%. General study results and limits: Breadth and depth estimates from TCRs may understate total T cell responses. People who got the vaccine had more spike-specific TCR breadth than people who got placebo.

V dropped 7 bases and J dropped 3 bases, with 6 bases sitting between them. Germline CDR1 and CDR2: SNHLY and FYNNEI. The CDR3 length is 11 residues. The gene calls are TRBV2 and TRBJ2-5; D gene uncertain. Sequencing was performed on peripheral blood, taken in a trial of Ad26.COV2.S vaccine versus placebo. The sequence was collected from a person aged 18-65 years who received the Ad26.COV2.S COVID-19 vaccine or a placebo. The CDR3 is CASKAKETQYF. CDR3 nucleotides: TGTGCCAGCAAGGCAAAAGAGACCCAGTACTTC.